This T cell receptor beta chain appears in the sequencing data of a study of response to subunit inactivated influenza vaccine. This clonotype was seen more than once but under ten times. Its target is not known. Via MiXCR, TCRdb re-called the RT-PCR reads, giving one row per CDR3 protein. The data show 500,000 or so distinct CDR3 sequences, approximately 9.9% seen once. The study's findings and limits: Each seasonal flu vaccination may recruit only limited new T cells, authors suggested.

Germline CDR1 reads SGHAT; CDR2 reads FQNNGV. The CDR3 has 16 amino acids. V trimming: 5 bases; J trimming: 0 bases; junction bases outside the gene matches: 9. The specimen comprised PBMCs from blood, sampled more than 35 days after vaccination. The rearrangement joins TRBV11-2 to TRBJ2-7; 8 nucleotides align to TRBD1. This TCR derives from a man aged 45-65 years who received an inactivated influenza vaccine. This CDR3 reads CASSILSGQVSYEQYF. The CDR3 region has the DNA TGTGCCAGCAGCATCCTGTCGGGACAGGTCTCCTACGAGCAGTACTTC.